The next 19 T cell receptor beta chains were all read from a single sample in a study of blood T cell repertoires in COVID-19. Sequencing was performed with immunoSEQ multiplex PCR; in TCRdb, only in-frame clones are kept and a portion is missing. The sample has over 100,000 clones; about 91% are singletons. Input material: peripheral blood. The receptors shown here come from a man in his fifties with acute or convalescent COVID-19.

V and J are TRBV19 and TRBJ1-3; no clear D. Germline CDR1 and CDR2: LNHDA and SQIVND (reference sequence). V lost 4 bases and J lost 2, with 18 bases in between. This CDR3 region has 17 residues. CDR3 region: CASSTAADLRPGNTIYF. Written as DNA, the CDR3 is TGTGCCAGTAGTACTGCAGCGGACTTACGACCTGGAAACACCATATATTTT.

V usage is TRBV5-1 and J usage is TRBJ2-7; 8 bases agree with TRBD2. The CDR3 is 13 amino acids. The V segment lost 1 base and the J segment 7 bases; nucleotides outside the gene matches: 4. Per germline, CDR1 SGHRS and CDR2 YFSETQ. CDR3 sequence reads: CASSLFTSGEQYF. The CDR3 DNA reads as TGCGCCAGCAGCTTGTTTACTAGCGGTGAGCAGTACTTC.

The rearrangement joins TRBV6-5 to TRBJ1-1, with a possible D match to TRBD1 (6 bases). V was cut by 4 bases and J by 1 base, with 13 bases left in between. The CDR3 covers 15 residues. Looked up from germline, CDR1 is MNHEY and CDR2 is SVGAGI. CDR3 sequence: CASSWTASKNTEAFF. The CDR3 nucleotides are TGTGCCAGCAGTTGGACAGCAAGTAAGAACACTGAAGCTTTCTTT.

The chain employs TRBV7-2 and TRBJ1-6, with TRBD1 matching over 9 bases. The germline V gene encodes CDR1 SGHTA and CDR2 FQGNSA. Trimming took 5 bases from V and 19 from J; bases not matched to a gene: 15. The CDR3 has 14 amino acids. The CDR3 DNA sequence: TGTGCCAGCAGCCCCTGGGAGCAGACAGGGGGGTTACACTTT. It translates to CASSPWEQTGGLHF. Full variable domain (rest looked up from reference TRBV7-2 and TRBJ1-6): GAGVSQSPSNKVTEKGKDVELRCDPISGHTALYWYRQSLGQGLEFLIYFQGNSAPDKSGLPSDRFSAERTGGSVSTLTIQRTQQEDSAVYLCASSPWEQTGGLHFGNGTRLTVT.

CDR3 in DNA: TGTGCCAGCGACAGGGGTTCTTATAGCAATCAGCCCCAGCATTTT. It specifies CASDRGSYSNQPQHF. J is TRBJ1-5 and V is TRBV27; 8 nucleotides agree with TRBD1. The junction had 6 bases not matched to a gene; V was cut back by 8 bases and J by 0 bases. In germline, CDR1 is MNHEY, CDR2 SMNVEV (reference sequence). The CDR3 spans 15 residues.

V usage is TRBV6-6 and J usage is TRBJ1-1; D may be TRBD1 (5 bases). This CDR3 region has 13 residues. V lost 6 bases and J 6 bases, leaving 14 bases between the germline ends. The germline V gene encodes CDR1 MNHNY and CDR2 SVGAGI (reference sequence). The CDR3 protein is CASSRGAGPEAFF. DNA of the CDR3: TGTGCCAGCAGCCGGGGAGCGGGGCCTGAAGCTTTCTTT.

The chain's CDR3 is CASSYRGAEAFF. The CDR3 DNA reads TGTGCCAGCAGTTACCGGGGGGCTGAAGCTTTCTTT. The chain is built from TRBV6-5 and TRBJ1-1; D is possibly TRBD1 (5 bases). This CDR3 is built from 12 residues. Germline V gene data show CDR1 as MNHEY and CDR2 as SVGAGI. V was trimmed by 2 bases and J by 6 bases, leaving 7 bases between them.

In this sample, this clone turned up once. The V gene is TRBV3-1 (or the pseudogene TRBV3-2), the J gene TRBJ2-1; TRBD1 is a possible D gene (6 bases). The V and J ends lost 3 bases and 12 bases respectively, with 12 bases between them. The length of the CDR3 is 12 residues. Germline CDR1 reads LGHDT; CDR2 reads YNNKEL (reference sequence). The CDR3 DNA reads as TGTGCCAGCAGCCAGGTACAGGGCGTGCAGTTCTTC. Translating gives CASSQVQGVQFF.

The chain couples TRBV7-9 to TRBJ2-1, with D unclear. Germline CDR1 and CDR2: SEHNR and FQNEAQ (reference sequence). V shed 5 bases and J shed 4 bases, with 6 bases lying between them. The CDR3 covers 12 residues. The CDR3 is CASSRQYNEQFF. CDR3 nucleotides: TGTGCCAGCAGCCGACAATACAATGAGCAGTTCTTC.

Here the CDR3 reads CASRSRADSSYEQYF. Here the CDR3 DNA reads TGTGCCAGCCGCAGTAGGGCGGACAGTTCCTACGAGCAGTACTTC. This chain links TRBV11-2 with TRBJ2-7, with a tentative D call TRBD1 (6 bases). CDR3 length: 15 amino acids. The V end was cut by 8 bases, the J end by 1 base, with 18 bases between. Germline CDR1 reads SGHAT; CDR2 reads FQNNGV.

CDR3 DNA sequence: TGTGCCAGCAGTTCCCGGGTCCAACCTAATGAGCAGTTCTTC. It translates to CASSSRVQPNEQFF. V and J are TRBV6-5 and TRBJ2-1; no reliable D call. The ends were cut back, 4 bases at V and 7 bases at J, with 14 bases in the middle. The CDR3 sequence is 14 residues long. Germline V gene lookup returns CDR1 MNHEY and CDR2 SVGAGI.

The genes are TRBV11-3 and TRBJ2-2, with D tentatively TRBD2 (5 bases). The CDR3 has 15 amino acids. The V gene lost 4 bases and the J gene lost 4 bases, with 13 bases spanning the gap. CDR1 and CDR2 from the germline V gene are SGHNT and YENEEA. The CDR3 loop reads CASSSVGSPTGELFF. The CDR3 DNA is TGTGCCAGCAGCTCGGTGGGGAGTCCCACCGGGGAGCTGTTTTTT.

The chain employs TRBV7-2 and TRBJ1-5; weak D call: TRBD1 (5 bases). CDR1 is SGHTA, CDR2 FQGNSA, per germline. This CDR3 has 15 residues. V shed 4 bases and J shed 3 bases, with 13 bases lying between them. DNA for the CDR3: TGTGCCAGCAGCTCCAGCGGGGGGATCAATCAGCCCCAGCATTTT. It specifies CASSSSGGINQPQHF.

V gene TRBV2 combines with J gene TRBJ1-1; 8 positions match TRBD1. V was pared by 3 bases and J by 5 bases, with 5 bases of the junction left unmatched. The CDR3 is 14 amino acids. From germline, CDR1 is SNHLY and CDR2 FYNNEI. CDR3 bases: TGTGCCAGCAGTGAGGGAACAGGGGGGACTGAAGCTTTCTTT. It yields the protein CASSEGTGGTEAFF.

In DNA, the CDR3 is TGCAGCGTTGATTCGGGGAAAAAACTGTTTTTT. It specifies CSVDSGKKLFF. The V gene is TRBV29-1, the J gene TRBJ1-4; no clear D. There are 11 residues in the CDR3. Trimming stripped 3 bases from V and 9 bases from J, with 8 bases between. Looked up from germline, CDR1 is SQVTM and CDR2 is ANQGSEA.

The DNA for the CDR3 is TGTGCCAGCAGTCAACTAGCGGGAGGGCTTAGTATTCAGTACTTC. It is translated as CASSQLAGGLSIQYF. J is TRBJ2-4 and V is TRBV27; 13 bases map to TRBD2. J gave up 10 bases and V 5 bases, and 8 bases lay outside the gene matches. The CDR3 extends over 15 amino acids. The germline gives CDR1 MNHEY, CDR2 SMNVEV (reference sequence).

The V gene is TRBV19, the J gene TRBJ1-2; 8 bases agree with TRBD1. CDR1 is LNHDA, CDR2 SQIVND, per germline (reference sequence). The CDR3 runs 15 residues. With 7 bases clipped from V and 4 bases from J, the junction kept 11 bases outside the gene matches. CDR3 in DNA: TGTGCCAGTACTATCACCTCCGGGACAGGCTATGGCTACACCTTC. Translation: CASTITSGTGYGYTF.

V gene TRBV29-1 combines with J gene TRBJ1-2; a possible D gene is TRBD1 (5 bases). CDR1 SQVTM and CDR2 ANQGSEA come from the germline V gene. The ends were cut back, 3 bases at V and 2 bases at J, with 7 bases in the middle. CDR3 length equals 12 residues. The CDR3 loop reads CSVDPGNYGYTF. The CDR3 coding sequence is TGCAGCGTTGATCCAGGGAACTATGGCTACACCTTC. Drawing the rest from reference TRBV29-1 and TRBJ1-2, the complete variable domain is SAVISQKPSRDICQRGTSLTIQCQVDSQVTMMFWYRQQPGQSLTLIATANQGSEATYESGFVIDKFPISRPNLTFSTLTVSNMSPEDSSIYLCSVDPGNYGYTFGSGTRLTVV.

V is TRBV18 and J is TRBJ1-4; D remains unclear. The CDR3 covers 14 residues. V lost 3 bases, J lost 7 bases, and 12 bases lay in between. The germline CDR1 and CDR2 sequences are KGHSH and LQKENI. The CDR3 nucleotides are TGTGCCAGCTCACCCGAGCATTCAGGTGAAAAACTGTTTTTT. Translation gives CASSPEHSGEKLFF.